The clone carrying this TCR beta chain is labeled medium-sized. Its antigen is undetermined. This specimen comes from a study of tumor-infiltrating lymphocytes in localized non-small cell lung cancer. Study-wide points: Higher tumor T cell infiltration than in uninvolved lung was supported by TCRbeta sequencing.

Germline lookup yields CDR1 SGHVS and CDR2 FQNEAQ. CDR3 length: 15 amino acids. The V gene end was trimmed by 3 bases and the J gene end by 7 bases; junction bases not matched to a gene: 6. The repertoire was sequenced with immunoSEQ multiplex PCR; TCRdb's copy has only in-frame clones and lacks some. The sample lists some 8,100 clones, roughly 79% occurring once. This chain connects TRBV7-8 to TRBJ2-5; 12 nucleotides match TRBD2. The source material was uninvolved lung tissue not adjacent to the tumor. This TCR came from a human donor with non-small cell lung cancer. As DNA, the CDR3 is TGTGCCAGCAGCTTGACTAGCGGGAGACTTTCGACCCAGTACTTC. Translated: CASSLTSGRLSTQYF.